This T cell receptor beta chain was sequenced in a study of shared clonotypes between healthy human individuals. Overall study findings and caveats: Only blood was sampled, and tissue TCR repertoires likely differ from blood ones. Naive subsets generally had larger estimated richness than memory subsets. Incompleteness in sorted-subset sequencing, despite large depth, was shown by rarefaction.

With regard to this clone: Its antigen remains unidentified.

Libraries were prepared by immunoSEQ multiplex PCR; TCRdb keeps only in-frame clonotypes and omits some of them. The sample has around 580,000 clones, roughly 98% seen once. Naive CD8 cells, CD45RO-negative and positively selected for CCR7, excluded terminally differentiated effector memory CD45RA+ cells. Every donor, a Caucasian adult, lived in Nashville, Tennessee. V lost 4 bases to trimming and J lost 6 bases; unmatched junction nucleotides: 8. The CDR3 totals 15 residues. Per germline, CDR1 MGHRA and CDR2 YSYEKL. Input material: naive CD8+ T cells sorted from blood. The sequence was obtained from a man aged 25-45 years in good health. J is TRBJ2-1 and V is TRBV4-1; 8 nucleotides match TRBD2. The CDR3 is CASSLGLGAGNEQFF. CDR3 sequence (DNA): TGCGCCAGCAGCCTGGGACTAGGAGCGGGCAATGAGCAGTTCTTC.